These T cell receptor beta chains were read from a single sample in a study of patients and donors after allogeneic stem cell transplantation. TCRdb fed the RT-PCR reads into MiXCR, producing one record per CDR3 protein. This table holds 920,000 or so distinct CDR3 sequences, approximately 18% found once. The specimen was blood, either unsorted or a sorted T cell fraction (not recorded which). These receptors were collected from a human donor who was either an allogeneic HSCT recipient or a stem cell or donor lymphocyte infusion donor (not recorded which). It is not recorded whose cells these are; they may come from a transplant donor. The CDR3 runs from the conserved cysteine through the conserved F or W. Fields, in order: CDR3 DNA, CDR3 protein, V gene, clone size, J gene, D gene. The D gene is left open where the match is weak. Size is stated for part of the rows, as once, few or many counts, or as a class when the clone is expanded.

TGTGCCAGCAGCGTTGGGGAGGGGAGCGGGAGAAGGTCCTACGAGCAGTACTTC,CASSVGEGSGRRSYEQYF,TRBV9,NA,TRBJ2-7,TRBD2
TGTGCCAGCAGTTTACGACAGGGGGCGGCCGAGCAGTACTTC,CASSLRQGAAEQYF,TRBV27,NA,TRBJ2-7,TRBD1
TGTGCCAGCAGTCCGCGACAGGAGCTAAACTATGGCTACACCTTC,CASSPRQELNYGYTF,TRBV27,NA,TRBJ1-2,NA
TGTGCCAGCAGCGACACAAATTCACCCCTCCACTTT,CASSDTNSPLHF,TRBV28,few,TRBJ1-6,NA
TGTGCCAGCAGCGCCCAGGACAACACCTACGAGCAGTACTTC,CASSAQDNTYEQYF,TRBV25-1,NA,TRBJ2-7,NA
TGCAGTGCCCCGGGACAGGTCGCTGAAGCTTTCTTT,CSAPGQVAEAFF,TRBV20-1,few,TRBJ1-1,TRBD1
TGTGCCATCAGTGAGTCGAAGGGACAGGGGGCAGCAGATACGCAGTATTTT,CAISESKGQGAADTQYF,TRBV10-3,NA,TRBJ2-3,TRBD1
TGCGCCAGCAGCCCGTCAGGACTAGCGGGGGTTGAGACCCAGTACTTC,CASSPSGLAGVETQYF,TRBV5-1,few,TRBJ2-5,TRBD2
TGTGCCAGCACTTTAGCCGGAGGTTTGAACACTGAAGCTTTCTTT,CASTLAGGLNTEAFF,TRBV27,NA,TRBJ1-1,NA
TGTGCCAGCAGTTTAAGAATTGGCGGGGTTTGGGACGAGCAGTACTTC,CASSLRIGGVWDEQYF,TRBV27,few,TRBJ2-7,NA
TGCAGCGTCCCCAGGGGAGACAGGGGCTCTTTGAACACCGGGGAGCTGTTTTTT,CSVPRGDRGSLNTGELFF,TRBV29-1,NA,TRBJ2-2,TRBD1
TGCGCCAGCAGCTTGGAGGGACAGGGAAAGGTTACGCAGTATTTT,CASSLEGQGKVTQYF,TRBV5-1,few,TRBJ2-3,TRBD1
TGTGCCAGCAGCTTATATTTGGACAGGGGTTACGAGCAGTACTTC,CASSLYLDRGYEQYF,TRBV7-9,NA,TRBJ2-7,TRBD1
TGTGCCAGCATGGGGTCCCGGGAAGAGACCCAGTACTTC,CASMGSREETQYF,TRBV2,few,TRBJ2-5,NA
TGCGCCAGCAGCTTGCTTCCAAATAGCAATCAGCCCCAGCATTTT,CASSLLPNSNQPQHF,TRBV5-1,few,TRBJ1-5,NA
TGTGCCAGCAGCTTAGTTCTCTATGGGGGGAACACTGAAGCTTTCTTT,CASSLVLYGGNTEAFF,TRBV11-2,NA,TRBJ1-1,NA
TGCGCCAGCAGCTTGACAAGGACTAGCGGGGGGGCCCACCTTTCCTACAATGAGCAGTTCTTC,CASSLTRTSGGAHLSYNEQFF,TRBV5-1,NA,TRBJ2-1,TRBD2
TGTGCCAGCAGTTTAATACAACCCTACGAGCAGTACTTC,CASSLIQPYEQYF,TRBV12-3/TRBV12-4,NA,TRBJ2-7,NA
TGTGCCAGCAGTCCAGGGGGCTACAACAATCAGCCCCAGCATTTT,CASSPGGYNNQPQHF,TRBV12-3/TRBV12-4,many,TRBJ1-5,TRBD1
TGTGCCAGCACCCGACAGGGAAATCCCTCCTACGAGCAGTACTTC,CASTRQGNPSYEQYF,TRBV12-3/TRBV12-4,NA,TRBJ2-7,TRBD1
TGTGCCAGCAGGAAAGACAGGGTAAAGGTCGGGGAGCTGTTTTTT,CASRKDRVKVGELFF,TRBV12-3/TRBV12-4,NA,TRBJ2-2,TRBD1
TGTGCCAGCAGCTTAGGATCGGCGGGAGTCGCACATACGCAGTATTTT,CASSLGSAGVAHTQYF,TRBV7-2,NA,TRBJ2-3,TRBD2
TGCAGCGTTGAGCGCAGGGGCAGCAATGAGCAGTTCTTC,CSVERRGSNEQFF,TRBV29-1,NA,TRBJ2-1,NA
TGTGCCAGCACCGTAGTGGGAGGTATGAACACTGAAGCTTTCTTT,CASTVVGGMNTEAFF,TRBV6-1,many,TRBJ1-1,NA
TGTGCCAGCAGTTACATGGGGTACACGGACACTGAAGCTTTCTTT,CASSYMGYTDTEAFF,TRBV6-5,many,TRBJ1-1,NA
TGCGCCAGCAGCCAAGAAATCGACGGGAGCCTGTATGAAAAACTGTTTTTT,CASSQEIDGSLYEKLFF,TRBV4-1,few,TRBJ1-4,NA
TGTGCCAGCAGCGTAAACAATGAGCAGTTCTTC,CASSVNNEQFF,TRBV9,many,TRBJ2-1,NA
TGTGCCAGCAGTCGGGAGGAGACTACCTACGAGCAGTACTTC,CASSREETTYEQYF,TRBV12-3/TRBV12-4,NA,TRBJ2-7,TRBD2
TGTGCCAGCAGCCGACTGGGACAGGGCCTTAATGAGCAGTTCTTC,CASSRLGQGLNEQFF,TRBV14,few,TRBJ2-1,TRBD1
TGTGCCAGCTCAGCTGACAGCAAAAATTCACCCCTCCACTTT,CASSADSKNSPLHF,TRBV18,few,TRBJ1-6,NA
TGTGCCAGCACGGCGGGGCCCCCCTACGACTACGAGCAGTACTTC,CASTAGPPYDYEQYF,TRBV27,few,TRBJ2-7,NA
TGTGCCACCAGTGACCGGGACAGGGGAATCGTCGGGGAGCTGTTTTTT,CATSDRDRGIVGELFF,TRBV24-1,many,TRBJ2-2,TRBD1
TGTGCCAGCAGTTTAGCAGGAGTCTCCTACGAGCAGTACTTC,CASSLAGVSYEQYF,TRBV5-1,many,TRBJ2-7,NA
TGCAGTGCTAGGGATCGGGTAGGGGACAGGTCGAACACCGGGGAACTGTTTTTT,CSARDRVGDRSNTGELFF,TRBV20-1,few,TRBJ2-2,TRBD1
TGTGCTAGTGGTTTGGGGCAGGCCTATGGCTACACCTTC,CASGLGQAYGYTF,TRBV12-5,few,TRBJ1-2,NA
TGTGCCAGCGGACGGACAGGGCGGAATTCACCCCTCCACTTT,CASGRTGRNSPLHF,TRBV2,NA,TRBJ1-6,TRBD1
TGTGCCAGCAGCACTCCCCCCTCAGGGGACCCCGGTGGCTACACCTTC,CASSTPPSGDPGGYTF,TRBV9,NA,TRBJ1-2,NA
TGTGCCAGCAGGGCGGGACCCGATATCACAGATACGCAGTATTTT,CASRAGPDITDTQYF,TRBV12-3/TRBV12-4,few,TRBJ2-3,NA
TGTGCCACCAGTGGATCAGGCGTCCTAAGCAATCAGCCCCAGCATTTT,CATSGSGVLSNQPQHF,TRBV24-1,few,TRBJ1-5,NA
TGTGCCAGCAGCACCCTGACAGGTGTGAACACTGAAGCTTTCTTT,CASSTLTGVNTEAFF,TRBV11-2,NA,TRBJ1-1,NA
TGTGCCTGGAGTGAACCCGGGGAGCTGTTTTTT,CAWSEPGELFF,TRBV30,NA,TRBJ2-2,NA
TGTGCCAGCAGGGGACGGCTGGCCCAGCATTTT,CASRGRLAQHF,TRBV2,NA,TRBJ1-5,NA
TGTGCCAGCAGTCCCCGACAGGGGCGAGAAAAACTGTTTTTT,CASSPRQGREKLFF,TRBV12-3/TRBV12-4,few,TRBJ1-4,TRBD1
TGCAGTGCGCCGTTCGTTTTAGCGGGAGGGAAAGAGCAGTACTTC,CSAPFVLAGGKEQYF,TRBV20-1,NA,TRBJ2-7,TRBD2
TGCGCCAGCAGCCAAGATCGATTGGCGGGGGGACTGGCGGGTACGCAGTATTTT,CASSQDRLAGGLAGTQYF,TRBV4-3,NA,TRBJ2-3,TRBD2
TGTGCCAGTAAAACAGGGAATCAGCCCCAGCATTTT,CASKTGNQPQHF,TRBV12-3/TRBV12-4,NA,TRBJ1-5,NA
TGCAGCGTTGAAGACTTCAATGCCGGGACAGCTCAAGAGACCCAGTACTTC,CSVEDFNAGTAQETQYF,TRBV29-1,few,TRBJ2-5,TRBD1
TGTGCCAGCAGCGTATCCGGAGGGGGCACCTATGGCTACACCTTC,CASSVSGGGTYGYTF,TRBV9,NA,TRBJ1-2,TRBD1